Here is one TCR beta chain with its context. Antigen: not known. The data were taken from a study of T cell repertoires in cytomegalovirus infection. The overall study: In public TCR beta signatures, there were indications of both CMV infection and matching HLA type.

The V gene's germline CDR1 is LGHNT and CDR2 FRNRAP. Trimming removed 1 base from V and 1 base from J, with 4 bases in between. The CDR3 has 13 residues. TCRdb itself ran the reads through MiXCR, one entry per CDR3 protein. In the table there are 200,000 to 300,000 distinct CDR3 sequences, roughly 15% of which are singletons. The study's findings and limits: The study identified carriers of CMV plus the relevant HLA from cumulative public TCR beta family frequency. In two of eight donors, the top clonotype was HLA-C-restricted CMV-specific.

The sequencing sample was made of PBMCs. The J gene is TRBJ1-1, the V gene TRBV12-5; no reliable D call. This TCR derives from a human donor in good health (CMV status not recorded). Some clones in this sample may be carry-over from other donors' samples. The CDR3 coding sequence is TGTGCTAGTGGTTTGGCACCGAACACTGAAGCTTTCTTT. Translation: CASGLAPNTEAFF.